Following are 3 T cell receptor beta chains from one sample sequenced in a study of blood T cell repertoires in COVID-19 (dated by TCRdb to the early 2020s). The library was generated by the immunoSEQ multiplex PCR assay. The source is immuneACCESS, and TCRdb retained only in-frame sequences with V and J called. Part of the clones is not carried over; for the studies checked, unresolved V genes explain less than half of this, and the remainder is unexplained. Within this sample are a few hundred thousand clones, with around four fifths of them counted one time only. The ten largest clones represent 1% to 1.5% of the sample. What was sequenced was peripheral blood. The receptor source for this set is a woman aged 45 to 65 with acute or convalescent COVID-19.

This clone was detected a few times. The gene calls are TRBV27 and TRBJ1-5; 7 nucleotides match TRBD1. V dropped 7 bases and J dropped 4; count of bases not matched to a gene: 7. The germline V gene encodes CDR1 MNHEY and CDR2 SMNVEV (reference sequence). The CDR3 is made up of 14 amino acids. The CDR3 loop is CASTAGGLNQPQHF. The CDR3 nucleotides read TGTGCCAGCACCGCAGGGGGTTTGAATCAGCCCCAGCATTTT.

The table lists this clone with a count of one. V is TRBV9 and J is TRBJ2-1, with 9 bases aligning to TRBD1. This CDR3 has 15 amino acids. Germline lookup yields CDR1 SGDLS and CDR2 YYNGEE. Unmatched junction bases numbered 9, after V lost 0 bases and J lost 11 bases. The DNA of the CDR3 is TGTGCCAGCAGCGTAGCTTACGGGACAGGGAGTAAGCAGTTCTTC. Translated: CASSVAYGTGSKQFF.

This clone was recorded only once. The rearrangement links TRBV12-3 or TRBV12-4 to TRBJ1-2; weak D call: TRBD1 (5 bases). V lost 5 bases and J lost 7, with 14 bases in between. CDR3 length equals 13 residues. The CDR3 region is CASSISTGSGYTF. CDR3 nucleotides: TGTGCCAGCAGTATTTCCACAGGATCTGGCTACACCTTC.